Shown below are 6 T cell receptor beta chains from a single sample sequenced in a study of metastatic and nonmetastatic thyroid tumors. Prior to thyroid surgery, none of the patients had received any treatment. Via MiXCR, TCRdb re-called the PCR reads. The table records 12,000 or so clones, around 30% of them present only once. Sequenced material: adjacent normal tissue. These receptors were obtained from a male donor with papillary thyroid cancer or a benign thyroid nodule (not recorded which). Some clones in this sample may be carry-over from other donors' samples.

Notes on this clone: One junction end does not reproduce the germline sequence, and a read error may be involved. This chain links TRBV3-1 with TRBJ1-2, with D perhaps matching TRBD1 (5 bases). The CDR3 totals 15 residues. CDR1 LGHDT and CDR2 YNNKEL come from the germline V gene (reference sequence). Here the CDR3 DNA reads TGTGCCAGCAGCGCCCAGTCTTGGGGGACCTATGGCTACTGGTTC. Translation gives CASSAQSWGTYGYWF.

This clone is medium-sized in the sample. The chain links TRBV6-1 to TRBJ2-3; 14 nucleotides agree with TRBD2. The CDR3 totals 16 residues. The V segment lost 6 bases and the J segment 3 bases; nucleotides outside the gene matches: 5. Looked up from germline, CDR1 is MNHNS and CDR2 is SASEGT. In DNA, the CDR3 is TGTGCCAGCAGACCGACTAGCGGGGGGGAAACAGATACGCAGTATTTT. It specifies CASRPTSGGETDTQYF.

This clone was recorded a few times. The chain is built from TRBV30 and TRBJ2-3; 7 positions match TRBD1. Germline CDR1 GTSNPN, CDR2 SVGIG (reference sequence). The CDR3 is made up of 14 amino acids. The V and J ends lost 5 bases and 3 bases, in that order; junction bases with no gene match: 8. The CDR3 nucleotides are TGTGCCTGGGAGACAGGGTTGGGGACAGATACGCAGTATTTT. This translates into CAWETGLGTDTQYF.

The genes are TRBV6-2 or TRBV6-3 and TRBJ2-5; 9 bases are shared with TRBD2. The CDR3 totals 17 residues. V lost 2 bases, J lost 7 bases, and 14 bases stayed unmatched. Per the germline V gene, CDR1 is MNHEY and CDR2 is SVGEGT. CDR3 loop: CASSYGSSGIKRWTQYF. Here the CDR3 DNA reads TGTGCCAGCAGTTACGGGTCTAGCGGGATCAAGAGATGGACCCAGTACTTC.

This clone turned up a few times. The CDR3 DNA follows: TGCAGCGTACGAGTGGACACGGCCTACGAGCAGTACTTC. Its translation is CSVRVDTAYEQYF. This chain links TRBV29-1 with TRBJ2-7, with D possibly being TRBD1 (5 bases). The CDR3 has 13 amino acids. V lost 6 bases to trimming and J lost 2 bases, with 14 bases between them. CDR1 and CDR2 from the germline V gene are SQVTM and ANQGSEA.

The chain uses TRBV24-1 and TRBJ1-1; D is ambiguous. V dropped 3 bases and J dropped 0 bases, with 4 bases sitting between them. The CDR3 is made up of 13 amino acids. CDR1 KGHDR and CDR2 SFDVKD come from the germline V gene. CDR3 loop: CATSDPMNTEAFF. The CDR3 DNA is TGTGCCACCAGTGATCCGATGAACACTGAAGCTTTCTTT.